This TCR beta chain is from a study of T cell changes during pregnancy in multiple sclerosis. Sequencing used immunoSEQ multiplex PCR; TCRdb keeps in-frame clones, though not all of them. The repertoire holds around 100,000 clones, with 85% to 95% as singletons. The CDR3 consists of 15 residues. The sequence came from a female donor with multiple sclerosis, enrolled in a pregnancy study. Here the sequenced sample was peripheral blood, taken after pregnancy. This chain joins TRBV21-1 and TRBJ2-3; the table assigns TRBD1, which was not confirmed against the DNA. TRBV21-1 counts as a pseudogene. CDR3 nucleotide sequence: TGTGCCAGCAGCAGCCCAGGGCGTAAGGCAGATACGCAGTATTTT. Protein: CASSSPGRKADTQYF.